Listed below are T cell receptor beta chains from one sample, sequenced in a study of cytomegalovirus exposure and HLA in healthy donors. Produced via immunoSEQ multiplex PCR; TCRdb's table is partial and in-frame only. The repertoire holds under 150,000 clones, with around 82% as singletons. Sequencing was done on a sample of PBMCs. The receptors originated from a middle-aged man in good health and CMV-seronegative. Each CDR3 is given with its conserved first and last residue. Each record gives: J gene, D gene, clone size, V gene, CDR3 protein, CDR3 DNA. D genes are given only for firm matches. Size tells how often a clone was seen (once, few, many) or the class of an expanded clone, and some rows leave it out.

j_gene: TRBJ1-2; d_gene: NA; abundance: NA; v_gene: TRBV6-6; CDR3aa: CASTTQGGYTF; CDR3nt: TGTGCCAGCACAACCCAGGGGGGCTACACCTTC
j_gene: TRBJ2-5; d_gene: TRBD1; abundance: NA; v_gene: TRBV10-3; CDR3aa: CAISAGQGAGETQYF; CDR3nt: TGTGCCATCAGTGCGGGACAGGGGGCCGGGGAGACCCAGTACTTC
j_gene: TRBJ2-1; d_gene: NA; abundance: once; v_gene: TRBV5-4; CDR3aa: CASSLDSNEQFF; CDR3nt: TGTGCCAGCAGCTTAGACAGTAATGAGCAGTTCTTC
j_gene: TRBJ2-7; d_gene: TRBD1; abundance: few; v_gene: TRBV6-4; CDR3aa: CASISLGTVWFSYEQYF; CDR3nt: TGTGCCAGCATAAGTCTGGGGACAGTCTGGTTCTCCTACGAGCAGTACTTC
j_gene: TRBJ1-5; d_gene: NA; abundance: once; v_gene: TRBV6-1; CDR3aa: CASRGRGGTNQPQHF; CDR3nt: TGTGCCAGCAGAGGAAGAGGGGGAACCAATCAGCCCCAGCATTTT
j_gene: TRBJ2-5; d_gene: NA; abundance: NA; v_gene: TRBV6-1; CDR3aa: CASSENGGGRETQYF; CDR3nt: TGTGCCAGCAGTGAAAATGGGGGAGGAAGGGAGACCCAGTACTTC
j_gene: TRBJ2-7; d_gene: NA; abundance: NA; v_gene: TRBV5-8; CDR3aa: CASSSSGLRYEQYF; CDR3nt: TGTGCCAGCAGCTCCTCGGGACTTAGATACGAGCAGTACTTC
j_gene: TRBJ2-7; d_gene: TRBD2; abundance: NA; v_gene: TRBV10-2; CDR3aa: CASTGGSSGVSSYEQYF; CDR3nt: TGCGCCAGCACCGGGGGCTCTAGCGGGGTGAGCTCCTACGAGCAGTACTTC
j_gene: TRBJ1-5; d_gene: NA; abundance: NA; v_gene: TRBV28; CDR3aa: CASQLGTTVQPQHF; CDR3nt: TGTGCCAGCCAACTCGGGACAACTGTGCAGCCCCAGCATTTT
j_gene: TRBJ2-3; d_gene: TRBD2; abundance: NA; v_gene: TRBV5-1; CDR3aa: CASSPTGLAGSFTTDTQYF; CDR3nt: TGCGCCAGCAGCCCCACCGGACTAGCGGGATCGTTTACGACAGATACGCAGTATTTT
j_gene: TRBJ1-2; d_gene: NA; abundance: NA; v_gene: TRBV14; CDR3aa: CASSQDIGDPQAPYTF; CDR3nt: TGTGCCAGCAGCCAAGATATCGGGGATCCTCAAGCTCCCTACACCTTC
j_gene: TRBJ2-5; d_gene: TRBD2; abundance: NA; v_gene: TRBV2; CDR3aa: CASSEREGRETQYF; CDR3nt: TGTGCCAGCAGTGAAAGGGAGGGCAGGGAGACCCAGTACTTC
j_gene: TRBJ2-7; d_gene: NA; abundance: few; v_gene: TRBV27; CDR3aa: CASSLQGESYEQYF; CDR3nt: TGTGCCAGCAGTTTACAGGGCGAGTCCTACGAGCAGTACTTC
j_gene: TRBJ2-7; d_gene: NA; abundance: NA; v_gene: TRBV27; CDR3aa: CASGVPGYEQYF; CDR3nt: TGTGCCAGCGGAGTACCTGGGTACGAGCAGTACTTC
j_gene: TRBJ2-3; d_gene: TRBD2; abundance: NA; v_gene: TRBV28; CDR3aa: CASSFETSGRAQGDTQYF; CDR3nt: TGTGCCAGCAGTTTCGAGACTAGCGGGAGGGCTCAAGGGGATACGCAGTATTTT
j_gene: TRBJ1-2; d_gene: TRBD1; abundance: few; v_gene: TRBV18; CDR3aa: CASSPTEAGQGAYGYTF; CDR3nt: TGTGCCAGCTCACCCACGGAGGCGGGACAGGGGGCCTATGGCTACACCTTC
j_gene: TRBJ2-2; d_gene: NA; abundance: few; v_gene: TRBV5-4; CDR3aa: CASSREGATGELFF; CDR3nt: TGTGCCAGCAGTCGGGAGGGGGCCACCGGGGAGCTGTTTTTT
j_gene: TRBJ2-4; d_gene: TRBD1; abundance: few; v_gene: TRBV6-1; CDR3aa: CASSEGKVIRQGSHIQYF; CDR3nt: TGTGCCAGCAGTGAAGGAAAGGTGATCCGACAGGGGAGTCACATTCAGTACTTC
j_gene: TRBJ2-3; d_gene: TRBD2; abundance: NA; v_gene: TRBV7-2; CDR3aa: CASSLMSGSSADTQYF; CDR3nt: TGTGCCAGCAGCTTAATGAGCGGGAGTAGCGCAGATACGCAGTATTTT
j_gene: TRBJ2-6; d_gene: NA; abundance: NA; v_gene: TRBV19; CDR3aa: CASRSEGSGANVLTF; CDR3nt: TGTGCCAGTAGATCGGAGGGCTCTGGGGCCAACGTCCTGACTTTC
j_gene: TRBJ2-5; d_gene: NA; abundance: NA; v_gene: TRBV7-8; CDR3aa: CASHFLKNPRRETQYF; CDR3nt: TGTGCCAGCCACTTTCTGAAAAACCCTCGCCGGGAGACCCAGTACTTC
j_gene: TRBJ1-2; d_gene: NA; abundance: NA; v_gene: TRBV2; CDR3aa: CASSEASYGYTF; CDR3nt: TGTGCCAGCAGTGAAGCCAGCTATGGCTACACCTTC
j_gene: TRBJ2-3; d_gene: NA; abundance: NA; v_gene: TRBV7-2; CDR3aa: CASSLWDSTDTQYF; CDR3nt: TGTGCCAGCAGCCTATGGGACTCCACAGATACGCAGTATTTT
j_gene: TRBJ1-2; d_gene: NA; abundance: NA; v_gene: TRBV6-4; CDR3aa: CASSEARGAANTF; CDR3nt: TGTGCCAGCAGTGAGGCGCGGGGGGCAGCAAACACCTTC
j_gene: TRBJ2-7; d_gene: TRBD1; abundance: NA; v_gene: TRBV11-3; CDR3aa: CASSLSPDRANEQYF; CDR3nt: TGTGCCAGCAGCTTAAGCCCGGACAGGGCCAACGAGCAGTACTTC
j_gene: TRBJ1-5; d_gene: TRBD1; abundance: NA; v_gene: TRBV11-2; CDR3aa: CASSPGDRVGNQPQHF; CDR3nt: TGTGCCAGCAGCCCCGGGGACAGGGTTGGCAATCAGCCCCAGCATTTT
j_gene: TRBJ1-4; d_gene: NA; abundance: once; v_gene: TRBV15; CDR3aa: CATSRTLEGPNEKLFF; CDR3nt: TGTGCCACCAGCAGGACACTGGAGGGGCCTAATGAAAAACTGTTTTTT
j_gene: TRBJ1-4; d_gene: TRBD1; abundance: NA; v_gene: TRBV2; CDR3aa: CASGRQGIEKLFF; CDR3nt: TGTGCCAGCGGGAGACAGGGAATCGAAAAACTGTTTTTT
j_gene: TRBJ2-7; d_gene: TRBD2; abundance: NA; v_gene: TRBV5-4; CDR3aa: CASSPLAGGTYEQCF; CDR3nt: TGTGCCAGCAGCCCCCTAGCGGGAGGAACCTACGAGCAGTGCTTC